The 27 T cell receptor beta chains presented below share a single source sample, sequenced in a study of cytomegalovirus exposure and HLA in healthy donors (dated by TCRdb to the late 2010s). Libraries were prepared through the immunoSEQ multiplex PCR assay. A mixture of 60 forward primers for TCR Vbeta segments and 13 reverse primers for TCR Jbeta segments was used in the multiplex PCR. Entries here come from immuneACCESS through TCRdb and include only in-frame sequences with V and J called. Some clones fail to appear in such tables; in the studies checked, an unresolved V gene covers under half of the shortfall, and the cause of the remainder is unknown. For this sample the table gives just over 150,000 clones, of which roughly 84% were detected only once. Less than 2% of the sample is taken by the ten largest. Input material: PBMCs. The receptors originated from a man aged 18 to 35 in good health and CMV-seronegative.

The V call is TRBV5-1, the J call TRBJ2-1; TRBD2 aligns across 9 bases. The J segment lost 4 bases and the V segment lost 2 bases, leaving 4 bases of the junction unmatched. The CDR3 contains 15 residues. CDR1 and CDR2 from the germline V gene are SGHRS and YFSETQ. The CDR3 DNA reads as TGCGCCAGCAGCTTAACTAGCGGGCCATACAATGAGCAGTTCTTC. Protein product: CASSLTSGPYNEQFF. The whole variable domain, filled in from reference TRBV5-1 and TRBJ2-1, reads KAGVTQTPRYLIKTRGQQVTLSCSPISGHRSVSWYQQTPGQGLQFLFEYFSETQRNKGNFPGRFSGRQFSNSRSEMNVSTLELGDSALYLCASSLTSGPYNEQFFGPGTRLTVL.

This chain uses TRBV6-6 with TRBJ2-5, with D maybe TRBD1 (6 bases). CDR3 size: 14 residues. V was cut by 5 bases and J by 1 base, with 11 bases left in between. Germline V CDR1 and CDR2: MNHNY, SVGAGI (reference sequence). The DNA for the CDR3 is TGTGCCAGCAGTACCGGACAGTCCCAAGAGACCCAGTACTTC. Translation gives CASSTGQSQETQYF.

The chain couples TRBV13 to TRBJ2-1, with 13 bases aligning to TRBD2. The CDR3 runs 16 residues. Germline CDR1 and CDR2: PRHDT and FYEKMQ (reference sequence). Trimming cost V 5 bases and J 6 bases; bases outside gene matches: 7. The CDR3: CASSELAGGLGNEQFF. The CDR3 coding sequence is TGTGCCAGCAGCGAACTAGCGGGGGGGCTTGGCAATGAGCAGTTCTTC.

This chain links TRBV10-2 with TRBJ1-5; D remains unclear. The CDR3 loop spans 14 amino acids. Germline V gives CDR1 WSHSY, CDR2 SAAADI. V was clipped by 9 bases and J by 0 bases, with 12 bases between them. The CDR3 sequence: CASTETNSNQPQHF. The DNA for the CDR3 is TGCGCCAGTACAGAGACAAATAGCAATCAGCCCCAGCATTTT.

The DNA of the CDR3 is TGTGCCACCAGCAGTCCCGGGACAGGGGGCGCATACGAGCAGTACTTC. Its translation is CATSSPGTGGAYEQYF. The rearrangement links TRBV15 to TRBJ2-7; 12 nucleotides match TRBD1. V was clipped by 3 bases and J by 4 bases; unmatched bases: 7. The germline V gene encodes CDR1 LNHNV and CDR2 YYDKDF (reference sequence). The length of the CDR3 is 16 residues.

The chain employs TRBV7-2 and TRBJ1-6; 7 bases map to TRBD1. Germline V gives CDR1 SGHTA, CDR2 FQGNSA. There are 15 residues in the CDR3. Trimming cost V 4 bases and J 7 bases; bases outside gene matches: 7. The DNA for the CDR3 is TGTGCCAGCAGCTCTTACAGGGGTCAGAATTCACCCCTCCACTTT. Translated, it gives CASSSYRGQNSPLHF.

This chain connects TRBV5-1 to TRBJ1-2, with no clear D. V was pared by 4 bases and J by 7 bases, with 17 bases between. The CDR3 is 14 residues long. The V gene's germline CDR1 is SGHRS and CDR2 YFSETQ. CDR3 in amino acids: CASSPEVGGRGYTF. The DNA of the CDR3 is TGCGCCAGCAGCCCGGAAGTGGGAGGTCGTGGCTACACCTTC.

V is TRBV10-3 and J is TRBJ1-2, with D perhaps matching TRBD1 (6 bases). The CDR3 spans 13 residues. The ends were cut back, 9 bases at V and 2 bases at J, with 13 bases in the middle. Germline CDR1 is ENHRY and CDR2 is SYGVKD. The CDR3 reads CAIGDRTNYGYTF. Written as DNA, the CDR3 is TGTGCCATTGGAGACAGGACGAACTATGGCTACACCTTC.

V gene TRBV21-1 combines with J gene TRBJ2-1; the table's D gene call, TRBD2, was not cross checked with the DNA. TRBV21-1 is noted as a pseudogene. There are 13 residues in the CDR3. CDR3 bases: TGTGCCAGCAGCAAAAGGCCTAGCGGGGAGCAGTTCTTC. As protein: CASSKRPSGEQFF.

Details on this clone: One junction end does not reproduce the germline sequence, and a read error may be involved. The rearrangement links TRBV9 to TRBJ1-6; D call uncertain. Germline V gives CDR1 SGDLS, CDR2 YYNGEE. The CDR3 loop spans 14 amino acids. The CDR3 DNA follows: TGTGCCAGCAGCCCCTGGTCCTATAATTCACCCCTCCACTTC. It specifies CASSPWSYNSPLHF.

Only a few counts were recorded for this clone. This sequence joins TRBV20-1 and TRBJ1-2, with D uncertain. Per germline, CDR1 DFQATT and CDR2 SNEGSKA (reference sequence). The CDR3 has 11 amino acids. V was shortened by 3 bases and J by 8 bases, with 10 bases between the two germline ends. CDR3 bases: TGCAGTGCTAGTACCCGAGGAGGCTACACCTTC. Protein sequence: CSASTRGGYTF.

V is TRBV10-3 and J is TRBJ2-7, with a possible D match to TRBD1 (5 bases). Germline-derived CDR1 and CDR2 are ENHRY and SYGVKD. The CDR3 extends over 15 amino acids. V dropped 8 bases and J dropped 4 bases, with 21 bases sitting between them. The CDR3 region is CAIGPTPAGMYEQYF. The CDR3 DNA is TGTGCCATCGGGCCAACCCCCGCAGGGATGTACGAGCAGTACTTC.

The chain has TRBV28 and TRBJ1-1; 8 bases match TRBD1. J lost 4 bases, V lost 6 bases, and 7 bases had no gene match. CDR1 and CDR2 from the germline V gene are MDHEN and SYDVKM. There are 14 residues in the CDR3. As DNA, the CDR3 is TGTGCCAGCAGCCTGACAGGGGCGGGCACTGAAGCTTTCTTT. It is translated as CASSLTGAGTEAFF.

The chain has TRBV6-5 and TRBJ1-6; tentative D call: TRBD1 (6 bases). Germline CDR1 is MNHEY and CDR2 is SVGAGI. Trimming stripped 0 bases from V and 6 bases from J, with 12 bases between. The CDR3 consists of 16 residues. This CDR3 reads CASSYSLQGPNSPLHF. The CDR3 nucleotides read TGTGCCAGCAGTTACTCCTTACAGGGACCTAATTCACCCCTCCACTTT.

The V gene is TRBV28, the J gene TRBJ2-7; 9 bases are a match to TRBD1. With 6 bases clipped from V and 2 bases from J, the junction kept 11 bases outside the gene matches. Germline V lookup: CDR1 MDHEN, CDR2 SYDVKM. CDR3 length: 16 amino acids. The CDR3 here is CASRPSGQGRTYEQYF. CDR3 nucleotide sequence: TGTGCCAGCAGGCCCTCGGGACAGGGAAGGACCTACGAGCAGTACTTC. The whole variable domain, filled in from reference TRBV28 and TRBJ2-7, reads DVKVTQSSRYLVKRTGEKVFLECVQDMDHENMFWYRQDPGLGLRLIYFSYDVKMKEKGDIPEGYSVSREKKERFSLILESASTNQTSMYLCASRPSGQGRTYEQYFGPGTRLTVT.

In this sample, this clone turned up a few times. This specimen includes other DNA sequences encoding the same CDR3. J is TRBJ2-5 and V is TRBV30, with 9 bases that match TRBD1. This CDR3 has 14 amino acids. CDR1 and CDR2 (germline): GTSNPN, SVGIG (reference sequence). The V segment lost 2 bases and the J segment 1 base; nucleotides outside the gene matches: 2. In DNA, the CDR3 is TGTGCCTGGAGTTCGACAGGGGGCCAAGAGACCCAGTACTTC. This gives the protein CAWSSTGGQETQYF.

This rearrangement joins TRBV21-1 to TRBJ2-5; no DNA check was done on the table's D call, TRBD1. TRBV21-1 is labeled a pseudogene. CDR3 length: 15 residues. CDR3 bases: TGTGCCTACGCAGGGGGGCTTAAAATCCAAGAGACCCAGTACTTC. Its protein is CAYAGGLKIQETQYF.

The chain carries TRBV6-1 and TRBJ2-1; TRBD2 agrees at 14 bases. The CDR3 consists of 16 residues. V was pared by 2 bases and J by 10 bases, with 7 bases of the junction left unmatched. The germline V gene has CDR1 MNHNS and CDR2 SASEGT. CDR3 protein: CASSEQTSGRVKEQFF. CDR3 coding DNA: TGTGCCAGCAGTGAACAGACTAGCGGGAGGGTTAAGGAGCAGTTCTTC.

V and J are TRBV7-2 and TRBJ2-1; D ambiguous. The CDR3 has 15 residues. Germline CDR1 and CDR2: SGHTA and FQGNSA. V was clipped by 5 bases and J by 0 bases, with 11 bases between them. The CDR3 coding sequence is TGTGCCAGCAGCCTTCGGGTTAGCTCCTACAATGAGCAGTTCTTC. The encoded protein is CASSLRVSSYNEQFF.

J is TRBJ2-2 and V is TRBV5-1; TRBD2 agrees at 12 bases. The CDR3 sequence is 15 residues long. CDR1 and CDR2 from the germline V gene are SGHRS and YFSETQ. The V gene end was trimmed by 0 bases and the J gene end by 7 bases; junction bases not matched to a gene: 1. CDR3 residues: CASSLGLAGVGELFF. CDR3 sequence (DNA): TGCGCCAGCAGCTTGGGACTAGCGGGGGTCGGGGAGCTGTTTTTT.

V usage is TRBV27 and J usage is TRBJ1-2; TRBD1 agrees at 7 bases. The CDR3 is 13 amino acids. Germline V gene lookup returns CDR1 MNHEY and CDR2 SMNVEV (reference sequence). The V segment lost 5 bases and the J segment 7 bases; nucleotides outside the gene matches: 7. The DNA for the CDR3 is TGTGCCAGCAGTAAACAGGGGTGGGCTGGCTACACCTTC. Translated, it gives CASSKQGWAGYTF.

This clone was counted once. The chain's CDR3 is CASSLKAGRDEQFF. The DNA for the CDR3 is TGTGCCAGCAGCTTAAAAGCGGGGCGGGATGAGCAGTTCTTC. The V call is TRBV7-3, the J call TRBJ2-1, with 7 bases aligning to TRBD2. Losses at the gene ends were 1 base for V and 8 bases for J; bases not matched to a gene: 5. Germline loops: CDR1 SGHTA, CDR2 FQGTGA. The CDR3 contains 14 residues.

V and J are TRBV2 and TRBJ2-4; D might be TRBD1 (6 bases). Trimming took 6 bases from V and 8 from J, leaving 20 bases between them. CDR1 and CDR2 (germline): SNHLY, FYNNEI. This CDR3 is 15 amino acids long. The CDR3 DNA reads as TGTGCCAGCAGCCCAGTGTTAGGCAGGGGAGACATTCAGTACTTC. As protein: CASSPVLGRGDIQYF.

V and J are TRBV30 and TRBJ1-6, with 12 bases aligning to TRBD1. The CDR3 length is 14 residues. Germline loops: CDR1 GTSNPN, CDR2 SVGIG (reference sequence). V shed 7 bases and J 19 bases; nucleotides not matched to a gene: 17. The CDR3 sequence is CAFGPGQGAMGYHF. In DNA form, the CDR3 reads TGTGCCTTTGGACCGGGACAGGGGGCAATGGGTTATCACTTT.

A single count supports this clone. The gene calls are TRBV6-5 and TRBJ1-1; 7 bases line up with TRBD1. V lost 7 bases to trimming and J lost 6 bases; unmatched junction nucleotides: 11. Germline lookup yields CDR1 MNHEY and CDR2 SVGAGI. This CDR3 comprises 14 residues. The CDR3 protein is CASTSQGGLPEAFF. The CDR3 DNA reads TGTGCCAGCACCTCGCAGGGGGGCCTTCCTGAAGCTTTCTTT.

This sequence joins TRBV5-1 and TRBJ2-2, with 11 bases fitting TRBD1. Per germline, CDR1 SGHRS and CDR2 YFSETQ. The length of the CDR3 is 15 residues. V shed 3 bases, J shed 4 bases, and the junction held 2 bases outside the gene matches. The CDR3 nucleotides read TGCGCCAGCAGCTCGGGACAGGGGGGCACCGGGGAGCTGTTTTTT. Translating gives CASSSGQGGTGELFF.

This clone was detected only once. One end of the junction does not line up with germline, which may come from a read error. The V gene is TRBV7-9, the J gene TRBJ2-1; 7 bases fit TRBD2. Looked up from germline, CDR1 is SEHNR and CDR2 is FQNEAQ (reference sequence). The CDR3 length is 13 residues. CDR3 in amino acids: CSSSATGGNEQFF. The CDR3 DNA follows: TGTTCCAGCAGTGCTACCGGGGGGAATGAGCAGTTCTTC.